This T cell receptor (beta chain) was obtained from a study of blood T cell repertoires in COVID-19. Overall study: Italy, Spain and the United States were the sources of the convalescent and acute COVID-19 samples.

Germline V gene sequence: CDR1 DFQATT, CDR2 SNEGSKA (reference sequence). CDR3 size: 14 residues. V was trimmed by 3 bases and J by 5 bases, leaving 11 bases between them. Original processing notes: Reference gene primer amplification in the assay estimated nucleated cell counts. Clones were read by immunoSEQ multiplex PCR, and TCRdb kept only the in-frame ones, dropping some. The DNA was the basis for D and trimming; V, J and clone size are from that table. The sample carries about 280,000 clones, 85% to 90% recorded once. Participants reported their clinical history, and cohort assignment relied on those reports.

The source material was PBMCs or T cells enriched from blood (not recorded which). The chain recombines TRBV20-1 with TRBJ1-6; D may be TRBD1 (6 bases). The clonotype comes from a woman younger than 45 with acute COVID-19. CDR3 amino acids: CSASKQGHNSPLHF. CDR3 DNA sequence: TGCAGTGCTAGTAAACAGGGCCATAATTCACCCCTCCACTTT.